These 18 T cell receptor beta chains were sequenced from one sample in a study of T cells in Graves' hyperthyroidism and ophthalmopathy. TCR beta CDR3 regions were amplified from RNA transcripts. During a first-round RT-PCR of the TCR CDR3, the HTBI primer set was used. TCRdb reprocessed the multiplex PCR reads with MiXCR, giving one entry per CDR3 protein. The repertoire holds roughly 510,000 distinct CDR3 sequences, with more than 20% as singletons. Input material: blood. These receptors all stem from a man between 18 and 29 years old with Graves' hyperthyroidism.

This clonotype has a handful of counts. This may be a read error, as it is one base from a much larger clone. No conserved phenylalanine or tryptophan ends this CDR3, so it is likely a read error. CDR3 region: CASSRDAPSNQPQHL. The CDR3 DNA reads TGTGCCAGTAGTAGGGACGCTCCTAGCAATCAGCCCCAGCATTTG. The genes are TRBV19 and TRBJ1-5; possibly TRBD1 for D (5 bases). Germline V gene lookup returns CDR1 LNHDA and CDR2 SQIVND (reference sequence). V shed 4 bases and J shed 0 bases, with 10 bases lying between them. This CDR3 is built from 15 residues.

The rearrangement joins TRBV29-1 to TRBJ1-1, with D possibly being TRBD1 (5 bases). Germline CDR1 is SQVTM and CDR2 is ANQGSEA. With 5 bases removed from V and 1 base from J, the gap between germline ends came to 11 bases. CDR3 length equals 13 residues. The CDR3 spells CSVRTGGNTEAFF. For the CDR3, the DNA is TGCAGCGTTCGGACGGGGGGGAACACTGAAGCTTTCTTT.

The V and J genes are TRBV20-1 and TRBJ2-5; no clear D. CDR1 and CDR2 from the germline V gene are DFQATT and SNEGSKA (reference sequence). V lost 6 bases, J lost 6 bases, and 14 bases lay in between. This CDR3 region has 12 residues. The chain's CDR3 is CSALLGGKTQYF. The DNA of the CDR3 is TGCAGTGCCCTGCTAGGCGGAAAGACCCAGTACTTC.

This clonotype has more than one count but fewer than ten. The CDR3 sequence: CASSPRDSPKNIQYF. Written as DNA, the CDR3 is TGTGCCAGCAGTCCCCGAGACAGTCCCAAAAACATTCAGTACTTC. The chain combines TRBV28 with TRBJ2-4, with D possibly TRBD1 on 5 matching bases. The CDR3 totals 15 residues. Germline V CDR1 and CDR2: MDHEN, SYDVKM. Between the trimmed V and J ends, which lost 5 bases and 2 bases, there was a span of 13 bases.

At least ten counts were recorded for this clonotype. The rearrangement uses TRBV12-3 or TRBV12-4 and TRBJ1-5, with no clear D. The CDR3 consists of 14 residues. The germline V and J ends were trimmed by 0 bases and 7 bases, with 10 bases remaining between them. CDR3 in amino acids: CASSLAPRGQPQHF. The CDR3 DNA reads TGTGCCAGCAGTTTAGCCCCACGTGGGCAGCCCCAGCATTTT.

On this clonotype: The CDR3 does not close with the conserved phenylalanine or tryptophan, likely indicating a read error. V and J are TRBV12-3 or TRBV12-4 and TRBJ1-3, with 12 bases fitting TRBD1. CDR3 length: 16 amino acids. With 3 bases clipped from V and 4 bases from J, the junction kept 4 bases outside the gene matches. This chain's CDR3 is CASSLGQGAGGNTIYV. The CDR3 DNA reads as TGTGCCAGCAGTTTGGGACAGGGGGCTGGAGGAAACACCATATATGTT.

V gene TRBV7-2 combines with J gene TRBJ2-7; 8 bases match TRBD2. V lost 5 bases, J lost 2 bases, and 8 bases stayed unmatched. Germline V gene sequence: CDR1 SGHTA, CDR2 FQGNSA. The CDR3 runs to 15 residues. The CDR3 loop reads CASSPLRAGAYEQYF. The CDR3 coding sequence is TGTGCCAGCAGCCCCTTGCGAGCGGGGGCCTACGAGCAGTACTTC.

This clonotype was recorded many times. The chain has TRBV15 and TRBJ2-5, with 9 bases matching TRBD2. The junction had 9 bases not matched to a gene; V was cut back by 5 bases and J by 5 bases. The germline CDR1 and CDR2 sequences are LNHNV and YYDKDF (reference sequence). The CDR3 totals 15 residues. The CDR3 protein is CATSWLTSGEETQYF. For the CDR3, the DNA is TGTGCCACCAGCTGGCTGACTAGCGGCGAGGAGACCCAGTACTTC.

The V call is TRBV9, the J call TRBJ2-5; D may be TRBD1 (6 bases). V dropped 4 bases and J dropped 1 base, with 20 bases sitting between them. This CDR3 has 17 residues. CDR1 is SGDLS, CDR2 YYNGEE, per germline. In nucleotides, the CDR3 is TGTGCCAGCAGCTCCTTTGGGGGACACGGAGGCCAAGAGACCCAGTACTTC. Residues: CASSSFGGHGGQETQYF.

V and J are TRBV30 and TRBJ2-2; D is unresolved. The CDR3 is 14 residues long. V was trimmed by 2 bases and J by 1 base, leaving 8 bases between them. Looked up from germline, CDR1 is GTSNPN and CDR2 is SVGIG (reference sequence). CDR3 residues: CAWSPEGNTGELFF. For the CDR3, the DNA is TGTGCCTGGAGTCCCGAAGGGAACACCGGGGAGCTGTTTTTT.

This clonotype appeared many times. The V call is TRBV9, the J call TRBJ1-2, with D tentatively TRBD1 (5 bases). With 4 bases removed from V and 0 bases from J, the gap between germline ends came to 10 bases. Germline CDR1 SGDLS, CDR2 YYNGEE. The CDR3 totals 14 residues. The CDR3 region has the DNA TGTGCCAGCAGCAATGGGGGAACTAACTATGGCTACACCTTC. Protein product: CASSNGGTNYGYTF.

This clonotype showed up many times. The chain has TRBV4-2 and TRBJ1-1; unclear D gene. Trimming removed 1 base from V and 10 bases from J, with 13 bases in between. The CDR3 spans 13 residues. CDR1 LGHNA and CDR2 YNFKEQ come from the germline V gene. The CDR3 reads CASSQVPGRGAFF. CDR3 coding DNA: TGTGCCAGCAGCCAAGTCCCCGGACGTGGAGCTTTCTTT.

The chain has TRBV12-3 or TRBV12-4 and TRBJ1-1; 10 positions match TRBD1. The CDR3 runs to 16 residues. V lost 6 bases and J lost 0; bases outside the gene matches: 7. The CDR3 coding sequence is TGTGCCAGCAGCGCCGGGACAGGGGCAATGAACACTGAAGCTTTCTTT. It yields the protein CASSAGTGAMNTEAFF.

V and J are TRBV6-5 and TRBJ1-1; D gene uncertain. The germline V gene encodes CDR1 MNHEY and CDR2 SVGAGI. CDR3 length: 16 residues. Trimming shortened V by 4 bases and J by 0 bases, and 15 bases separated the two germline ends. The CDR3 loop reads CASSSPGGGVNTEAFF. CDR3 bases: TGTGCCAGCAGTTCTCCCGGTGGAGGAGTGAACACTGAAGCTTTCTTT.

This clonotype was counted ten times or more. CDR3 amino acids: CASTFLPGLHEQYF. CDR3 bases: TGTGCCAGCACCTTCCTTCCGGGACTCCACGAGCAGTACTTC. The chain links TRBV2 to TRBJ2-7; D possibly corresponds to TRBD2 (6 bases). Germline-derived CDR1 and CDR2 are SNHLY and FYNNEI. The CDR3 is 14 amino acids. V lost 7 bases and J lost 5, with 18 bases in between.

The table lists this clonotype with a few counts. This chain links TRBV9 with TRBJ2-1; D gene unclear. The germline V and J ends were trimmed by 0 bases and 0 bases, with 7 bases remaining between them. There are 15 residues in the CDR3. Germline-derived CDR1 and CDR2 are SGDLS and YYNGEE. In DNA form, the CDR3 reads TGTGCCAGCAGCGTAGGGCCGAGCTCCTACAATGAGCAGTTCTTC. This sequence encodes CASSVGPSSYNEQFF.

Ten or more counts support this clonotype. This sequence joins TRBV12-3 or TRBV12-4 and TRBJ2-7; TRBD1 matches 8 bases. After removal of 4 bases from V and 0 bases from J, the junction contained 8 bases not matched to a gene. The CDR3 covers 16 residues. Here the CDR3 DNA reads TGTGCCAGCAGTTCCCTACCGGGACAGGCCTCCTACGAGCAGTACTTC. Its protein is CASSSLPGQASYEQYF.

This clonotype was observed a few times. Since a much larger clone is just one base distant, this may be a read error. The genes are TRBV28 and TRBJ1-1; D remains ambiguous. Germline V gene data show CDR1 as MDHEN and CDR2 as SYDVKM. This CDR3 has 12 residues. The CDR3 reads CASTTWNTEACF. CDR3 coding DNA: TGTGCCAGCACAACATGGAACACTGAAGCTTGCTTT.